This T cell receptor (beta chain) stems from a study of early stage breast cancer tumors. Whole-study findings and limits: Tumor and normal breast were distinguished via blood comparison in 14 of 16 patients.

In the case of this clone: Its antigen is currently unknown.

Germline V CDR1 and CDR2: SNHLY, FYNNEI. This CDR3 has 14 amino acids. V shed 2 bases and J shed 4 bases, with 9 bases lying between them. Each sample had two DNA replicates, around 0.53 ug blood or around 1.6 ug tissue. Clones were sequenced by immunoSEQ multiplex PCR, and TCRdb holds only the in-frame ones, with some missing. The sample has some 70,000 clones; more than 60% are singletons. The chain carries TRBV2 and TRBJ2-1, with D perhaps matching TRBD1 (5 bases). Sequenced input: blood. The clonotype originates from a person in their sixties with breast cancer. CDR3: CASSERGSYNEQFF. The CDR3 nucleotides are TGTGCCAGCAGTGAAAGGGGATCTTACAATGAGCAGTTCTTC.